Shown below are 27 T cell receptor beta chains from a single sample sequenced in a study of blood T cell repertoires in COVID-19. Data came from immunoSEQ multiplex PCR; TCRdb stores just in-frame clones and leaves some out. The table records 30,000 to 40,000 clones, approximately 85% of them present only once. Sequencing was carried out using peripheral blood. All receptors derive from a man aged 55 to 69 with active or convalescent COVID-19.

The V gene is TRBV5-6, the J gene TRBJ1-2; 7 positions agree with TRBD1. Per germline, CDR1 SGHDT and CDR2 YYEEEE. After removal of 3 bases from V and 7 bases from J, the junction contained 9 bases not matched to a gene. The CDR3 extends over 14 amino acids. CDR3 nucleotide sequence: TGTGCCAGCAGCTCCTCACAGGGGCTAGGTGGCTACACCTTC. It codes for CASSSSQGLGGYTF. The full variable domain, with the rest looked up from reference TRBV5-6 and TRBJ1-2, is DAGVTQSPTHLIKTRGQQVTLRCSPKSGHDTVSWYQQALGQGPQFIFQYYEEEERQRGNFPDRFSGHQFPNYSSELNVNALLLGDSALYLCASSSSQGLGGYTFGSGTRLTVV.

V usage is TRBV7-2 and J usage is TRBJ1-3; D uncertain. The V and J ends lost 5 bases and 0 bases respectively, with 11 bases between them. Germline V gene data show CDR1 as SGHTA and CDR2 as FQGNSA. This CDR3 has 15 amino acids. The CDR3 loop is CASSHEAVSGNTIYF. CDR3 coding DNA: TGTGCCAGCAGCCACGAAGCCGTCTCTGGAAACACCATATATTTT.

This chain uses TRBV28 with TRBJ2-6, with TRBD1 identical over 10 bases. The V and J ends lost 1 base and 0 bases, in that order; junction bases with no gene match: 3. This CDR3 region has 18 residues. CDR1 is MDHEN, CDR2 SYDVKM, per germline. As DNA, the CDR3 is TGTGCCAGCAGTTTATTGGGGACAGGGGCCTCTGGGGCCAACGTCCTGACTTTC. Protein: CASSLLGTGASGANVLTF.

The gene calls are TRBV29-1 and TRBJ1-1, with a tentative D call TRBD1 (5 bases). This CDR3 region has 13 residues. The germline V gene encodes CDR1 SQVTM and CDR2 ANQGSEA. V was cut by 8 bases and J by 1 base, with 14 bases left in between. CDR3 loop: CSSRGISNTEAFF. The CDR3 DNA reads as TGCAGCTCGCGGGGGATTTCGAACACTGAAGCTTTCTTT.

This clone was counted a few times. V is TRBV19 and J is TRBJ1-5; D not certain. Germline V gives CDR1 LNHDA, CDR2 SQIVND (reference sequence). The V end was cut by 2 bases, the J end by 3 bases, with 8 bases between. The CDR3 runs 14 residues. CDR3 region: CASSIRGNNQPQHF. Here the CDR3 DNA reads TGTGCCAGTAGTATACGAGGGAACAATCAGCCCCAGCATTTT.

The rearrangement joins TRBV6-2 or TRBV6-3 to TRBJ2-2, with D tentatively TRBD2 (6 bases). The CDR3 runs to 15 residues. V lost 4 bases and J lost 7, with 16 bases in between. Germline values: CDR1 MNHEY, CDR2 SVGEGT. This CDR3 is CASSFSAAGNGELFF. The CDR3 DNA reads TGTGCCAGCAGTTTTTCGGCGGCGGGGAACGGGGAGCTGTTTTTT.

The rearrangement links TRBV5-6 to TRBJ1-2; 10 bases map to TRBD1. Trimming at V came to 3 bases and at J to 4 bases, leaving 12 bases not matched to a gene. Per germline, CDR1 SGHDT and CDR2 YYEEEE. The CDR3 length is 17 residues. The CDR3 here is CASSWGTGANPVYGYTF. CDR3 nucleotides: TGTGCCAGCAGCTGGGGGACAGGGGCCAACCCGGTCTATGGCTACACCTTC. The full variable domain, in which reference TRBV5-6 and TRBJ1-2 provide the parts outside the CDR3, is DAGVTQSPTHLIKTRGQQVTLRCSPKSGHDTVSWYQQALGQGPQFIFQYYEEEERQRGNFPDRFSGHQFPNYSSELNVNALLLGDSALYLCASSWGTGANPVYGYTFGSGTRLTVV.

The chain employs TRBV27 and TRBJ2-7, with 7 nucleotides matching TRBD2. Looked up from germline, CDR1 is MNHEY and CDR2 is SMNVEV (reference sequence). This CDR3 has 15 amino acids. After removal of 5 bases from V and 4 bases from J, the junction contained 11 bases not matched to a gene. CDR3 coding DNA: TGTGCCAGCAGTCCCGGGAGGACCCTCCTTTACGAGCAGTACGTC. Translating it yields CASSPGRTLLYEQYV.

This rearrangement joins TRBV6-2 or TRBV6-3 to TRBJ2-6; 9 nucleotides agree with TRBD2. Germline loops: CDR1 MNHEY, CDR2 SVGEGT. J gave up 0 bases and V 5 bases, and 8 bases lay outside the gene matches. The CDR3 length is 18 residues. CDR3 region: CASSPRTSATSGANVLTF. In DNA, the CDR3 is TGTGCCAGCAGTCCGCGGACTAGCGCGACCTCTGGGGCCAACGTCCTGACTTTC.

J is TRBJ1-1 and V is TRBV18, with D maybe TRBD1 (5 bases). The CDR3 covers 14 residues. Deletions cut 5 bases from V and 11 bases from J, with 21 bases between. The germline V gene has CDR1 KGHSH and CDR2 LQKENI. Here the CDR3 DNA reads TGTGCCAGCTCAACGTCAGGCGGGGGGGAAACGGCTTTCTTT. It encodes CASSTSGGGETAFF.

This clone is a singleton in its sample. The gene calls are TRBV28 and TRBJ2-1; 12 nucleotides match TRBD2. This CDR3 is 16 amino acids long. Germline V gene data show CDR1 as MDHEN and CDR2 as SYDVKM. V was pared by 5 bases and J by 8 bases, with 10 bases of the junction left unmatched. CDR3: CASSPATSGSLYEQFF. The CDR3 DNA follows: TGTGCCAGCAGTCCCGCGACTAGCGGGAGTTTATATGAGCAGTTCTTC.

V is TRBV24-1 and J is TRBJ2-3; no clear D gene. V lost 5 bases, J lost 0 bases, and 11 bases lay in between. The germline gives CDR1 KGHDR, CDR2 SFDVKD. This CDR3 spans 15 amino acids. CDR3 sequence reads: CATSGFIGSTDTQYF. The CDR3 DNA reads as TGTGCCACCAGTGGCTTTATCGGGAGCACAGATACGCAGTATTTT.

CDR3 residues: CASSEGKEGYSNQPQHF. The CDR3 bases are TGTGCCAGCAGTGAAGGGAAAGAGGGTTATAGCAATCAGCCCCAGCATTTT. The chain uses TRBV6-1 and TRBJ1-5; D is uncertain. CDR3 length: 17 residues. CDR1 is MNHNS and CDR2 is SASEGT in the germline V gene. The ends were cut back, 1 base at V and 0 bases at J, with 13 bases in the middle.

The chain carries TRBV2 and TRBJ1-4; 9 nucleotides agree with TRBD1. J gave up 6 bases and V 11 bases, and 10 bases lay outside the gene matches. CDR3 length: 14 residues. The germline CDR1 and CDR2 sequences are SNHLY and FYNNEI. The CDR3, as DNA: TGTGCCGGCCGACGGGGACAGGGATATGAAAAACTGTTTTTT. It encodes CAGRRGQGYEKLFF.

This chain joins TRBV4-1 and TRBJ2-1; tentatively, D is TRBD2 (5 bases). This CDR3 has 16 amino acids. The germline CDR1 and CDR2 sequences are MGHRA and YSYEKL. Trimming removed 1 base at V and 7 bases at J, with 17 bases between. The CDR3 sequence is CASSQGRTEAQNEQFF. CDR3 sequence (DNA): TGCGCCAGCAGCCAAGGGAGGACCGAGGCCCAAAATGAGCAGTTCTTC.

This chain joins TRBV28 and TRBJ2-7, with D tentatively TRBD1 (6 bases). CDR1 and CDR2 from the germline V gene are MDHEN and SYDVKM. Deletions cut 6 bases from V and 0 bases from J, with 15 bases between. The CDR3 sequence is 15 residues long. This chain's CDR3 is CASRPLGASSYEQYV. The DNA of the CDR3 is TGTGCCAGCAGACCCCTGGGGGCGAGCTCCTACGAGCAGTACGTC.

The V gene is TRBV5-4, the J gene TRBJ2-1, with TRBD1 identical over 7 bases. This CDR3 has 15 residues. CDR1 and CDR2 (germline): SGHNT, YYREEE (reference sequence). The V gene end was trimmed by 4 bases and the J gene end by 4 bases; junction bases not matched to a gene: 8. The CDR3 spells CASSSTGVTYNEQFF. In DNA form, the CDR3 reads TGTGCCAGCAGCAGCACAGGGGTAACTTACAATGAGCAGTTCTTC. The variable domain in full, completed from reference TRBV5-4 and TRBJ2-1, reads ETGVTQSPTHLIKTRGQQVTLRCSSQSGHNTVSWYQQALGQGPQFIFQYYREEENGRGNFPPRFSGLQFPNYSSELNVNALELDDSALYLCASSSTGVTYNEQFFGPGTRLTVL.

The chain joins TRBV6-5 to TRBJ2-1, with D possibly matching TRBD2 (5 bases). The germline gives CDR1 MNHEY, CDR2 SVGAGI. Trimming shortened V by 5 bases and J by 11 bases, and 10 bases separated the two germline ends. CDR3 length: 11 amino acids. The CDR3 DNA is TGTGCCAGCAGTAACACTAGGAAGCAGTTCTTC. Amino acid sequence: CASSNTRKQFF.

The rearrangement uses TRBV5-4 and TRBJ1-4; 8 positions match TRBD1. The CDR3 totals 17 residues. Germline V gene data show CDR1 as SGHNT and CDR2 as YYREEE (reference sequence). V lost 4 bases and J lost 0; bases outside the gene matches: 8. The CDR3 DNA reads TGTGCCAGCAGCACGGACAGGGCACGGGCAACTAATGAAAAACTGTTTTTT. This gives the protein CASSTDRARATNEKLFF. The complete variable domain, with remaining parts taken from reference TRBV5-4 and TRBJ1-4, reads ETGVTQSPTHLIKTRGQQVTLRCSSQSGHNTVSWYQQALGQGPQFIFQYYREEENGRGNFPPRFSGLQFPNYSSELNVNALELDDSALYLCASSTDRARATNEKLFFGSGTQLSVL.

The chain is built from TRBV15 and TRBJ1-3; D unresolved. The CDR3 runs 17 residues. V lost 0 bases and J lost 0, with 12 bases in between. Germline V CDR1 and CDR2: LNHNV, YYDKDF (reference sequence). The CDR3 here is CATSRDRGTYSGNTIYF. CDR3 DNA: TGTGCCACCAGCAGAGATAGAGGTACCTACTCTGGAAACACCATATATTTT.

V is TRBV7-9 and J is TRBJ1-2; 11 bases are a match to TRBD1. The germline CDR1 and CDR2 sequences are SEHNR and FQNEAQ (reference sequence). The CDR3 length is 14 residues. Germline trimming cut 6 bases from V and 8 bases from J; bases unmatched to any gene: 8. The DNA for the CDR3 is TGTGCCAGCAGGCCGGACAGGGGGCCATCAGGCTACACCTTC. It translates to CASRPDRGPSGYTF.

The chain employs TRBV7-9 and TRBJ2-1, with 8 bases matching TRBD2. The CDR3 runs to 16 residues. Per germline, CDR1 SEHNR and CDR2 FQNEAQ (reference sequence). V gave up 5 bases and J gave up 0 bases; unmatched junction bases: 6. CDR3 residues: CASSKQLAASYNEQFF. CDR3 in DNA: TGTGCCAGCAGCAAACAACTAGCGGCCTCCTACAATGAGCAGTTCTTC.

In this sample, this clone turned up once. V gene TRBV18 combines with J gene TRBJ2-1; 14 bases align to TRBD2. Germline loops: CDR1 KGHSH, CDR2 LQKENI. V was pared by 9 bases and J by 7 bases, with 14 bases of the junction left unmatched. The CDR3 consists of 17 residues. CDR3 sequence reads: CASSGLAGGEGKNEQFF. The CDR3 nucleotides read TGTGCCAGTTCCGGACTAGCGGGAGGTGAGGGTAAAAATGAGCAGTTCTTC.

This clone has only one observation. The chain is built from TRBV11-3 and TRBJ1-1; D is unresolved. The V end was cut by 5 bases, the J end by 3 bases, with 7 bases between. There are 12 residues in the CDR3. Germline values: CDR1 SGHNT, CDR2 YENEEA. The CDR3, as DNA: TGTGCCAGCAGCCTCGGGGACACTGAAGCTTTCTTT. As protein: CASSLGDTEAFF. Complete variable domain (other parts from reference TRBV11-3 and TRBJ1-1): EAGVVQSPRYKIIEKKQPVAFWCNPISGHNTLYWYLQNLGQGPELLIRYENEEAVDDSQLPKDRFSAERLKGVDSTLKIQPAELGDSAVYLCASSLGDTEAFFGQGTRLTVV.

The chain links TRBV15 to TRBJ2-5; tentative D call: TRBD1 (6 bases). V lost 1 base and J lost 4, with 13 bases in between. Germline loops: CDR1 LNHNV, CDR2 YYDKDF (reference sequence). The CDR3 has 15 amino acids. The CDR3 bases are TGTGCCACCAGCAGAGGCCAGGGGAAGGGAGAGACCCAGTACTTC. Translating it yields CATSRGQGKGETQYF.

This clone came up a few times. The V and J genes are TRBV5-1 and TRBJ1-3, with a possible D match to TRBD1 (5 bases). Trimming stripped 0 bases from V and 4 bases from J, with 11 bases between. There are 15 residues in the CDR3. In germline, CDR1 is SGHRS, CDR2 YFSETQ. CDR3 loop: CASSLDMGGGNTIYF. The CDR3 nucleotides are TGCGCCAGCAGCTTGGATATGGGGGGAGGAAACACCATATATTTT.

The chain is built from TRBV3-1 (or the pseudogene TRBV3-2) and TRBJ2-7, with D maybe TRBD2 (6 bases). Germline V gene sequence: CDR1 LGHDT, CDR2 YNNKEL (reference sequence). V was clipped by 1 base and J by 2 bases, with 15 bases between them. CDR3 length: 16 residues. CDR3 DNA sequence: TGTGCCAGCAGCCAAGTCCCCCCATGCGGGGCCTACGAGCAGTACGTC. Protein product: CASSQVPPCGAYEQYV.